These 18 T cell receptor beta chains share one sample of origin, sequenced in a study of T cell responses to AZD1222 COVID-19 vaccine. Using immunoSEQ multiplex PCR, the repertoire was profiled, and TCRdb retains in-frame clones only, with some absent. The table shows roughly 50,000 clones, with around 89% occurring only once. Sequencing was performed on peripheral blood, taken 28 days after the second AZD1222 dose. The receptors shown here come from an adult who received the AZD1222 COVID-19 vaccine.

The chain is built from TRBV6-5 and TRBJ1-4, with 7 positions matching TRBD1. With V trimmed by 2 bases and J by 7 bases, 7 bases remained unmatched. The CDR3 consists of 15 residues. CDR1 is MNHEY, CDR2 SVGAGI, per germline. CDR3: CASSYGDSSIEKLFF. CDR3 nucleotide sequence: TGTGCCAGCAGTTACGGGGACAGCTCAATTGAAAAACTGTTTTTT.

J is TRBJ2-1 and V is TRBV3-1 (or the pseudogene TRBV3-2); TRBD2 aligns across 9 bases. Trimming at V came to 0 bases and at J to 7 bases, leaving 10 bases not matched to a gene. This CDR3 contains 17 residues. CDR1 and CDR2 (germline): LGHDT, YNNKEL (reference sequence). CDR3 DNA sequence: TGTGCCAGCAGCCAAGATGATGCGGGAGGGCTGGGGAATGAGCAGTTCTTC. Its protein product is CASSQDDAGGLGNEQFF.

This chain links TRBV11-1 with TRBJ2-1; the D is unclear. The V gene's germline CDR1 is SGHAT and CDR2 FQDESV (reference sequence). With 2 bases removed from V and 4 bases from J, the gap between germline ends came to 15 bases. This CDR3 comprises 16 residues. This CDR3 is CASSLTGYGSYNEQFF. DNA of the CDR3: TGTGCCAGCAGCTTAACCGGTTATGGCAGTTACAATGAGCAGTTCTTC. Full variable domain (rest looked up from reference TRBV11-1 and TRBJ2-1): EAEVAQSPRYKITEKSQAVAFWCDPISGHATLYWYRQILGQGPELLVQFQDESVVDDSQLPKDRFSAERLKGVDSTLKIQPAELGDSAMYLCASSLTGYGSYNEQFFGPGTRLTVL.

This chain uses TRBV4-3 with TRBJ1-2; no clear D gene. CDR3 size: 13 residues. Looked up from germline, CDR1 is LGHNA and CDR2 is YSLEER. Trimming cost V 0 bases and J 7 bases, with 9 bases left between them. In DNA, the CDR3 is TGCGCCAGCAGCCAAGACACGTCCAGTGGCTACACCTTC. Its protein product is CASSQDTSSGYTF.

As DNA, the CDR3 is TGTGCCAGCAGCTTAGATTCAGGGGCCACTGAAGCTTTCTTT. It translates to CASSLDSGATEAFF. This chain joins TRBV11-3 and TRBJ1-1, with D perhaps TRBD1 (6 bases). This CDR3 is built from 14 residues. Trimming left V 0 bases short and J 4 bases short, with 9 bases between. Per the germline V gene, CDR1 is SGHNT and CDR2 is YENEEA.

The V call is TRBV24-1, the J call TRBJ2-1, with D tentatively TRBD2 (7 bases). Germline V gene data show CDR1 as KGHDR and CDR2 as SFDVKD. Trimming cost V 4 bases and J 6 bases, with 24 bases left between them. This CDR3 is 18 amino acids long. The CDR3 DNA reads TGTGCCACCAGTGACCCTAGGGGGAGGGCCCAGGGGACCAATGAGCAGTTCTTC. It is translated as CATSDPRGRAQGTNEQFF.

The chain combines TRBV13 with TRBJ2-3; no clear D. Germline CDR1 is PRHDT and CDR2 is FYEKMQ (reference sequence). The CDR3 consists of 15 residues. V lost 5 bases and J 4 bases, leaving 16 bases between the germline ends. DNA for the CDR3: TGTGCCAGCAGCCCCTTAGTGGATTCGGCAGATACGCAGTATTTT. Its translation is CASSPLVDSADTQYF.

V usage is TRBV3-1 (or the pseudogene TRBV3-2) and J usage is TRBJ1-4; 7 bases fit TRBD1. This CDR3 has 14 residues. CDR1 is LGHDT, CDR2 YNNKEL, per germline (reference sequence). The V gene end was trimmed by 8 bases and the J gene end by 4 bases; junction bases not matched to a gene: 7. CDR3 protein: CASAQGGNNEKLFF. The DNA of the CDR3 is TGTGCCAGCGCCCAGGGGGGCAATAATGAAAAACTGTTTTTT.

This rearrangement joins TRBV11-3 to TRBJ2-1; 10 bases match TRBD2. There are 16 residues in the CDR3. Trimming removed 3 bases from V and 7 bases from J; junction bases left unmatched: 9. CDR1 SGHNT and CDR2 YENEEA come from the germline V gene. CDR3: CASSFQSSGRGNEQFF. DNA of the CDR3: TGTGCCAGCAGCTTCCAGTCTAGCGGGAGAGGGAATGAGCAGTTCTTC.

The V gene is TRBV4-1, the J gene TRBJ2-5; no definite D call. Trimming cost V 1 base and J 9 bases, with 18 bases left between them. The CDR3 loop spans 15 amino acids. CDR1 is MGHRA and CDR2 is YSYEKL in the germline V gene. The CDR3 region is CASSQGVPGPQAQYF. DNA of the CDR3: TGCGCCAGCAGCCAAGGGGTACCCGGCCCCCAGGCCCAGTACTTC.

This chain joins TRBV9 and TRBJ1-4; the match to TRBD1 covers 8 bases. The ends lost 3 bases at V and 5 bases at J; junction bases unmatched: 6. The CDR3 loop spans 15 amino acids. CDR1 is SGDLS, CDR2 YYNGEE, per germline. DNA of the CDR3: TGTGCCAGCAGCGACAGGACAGGGATAAATGAAAAACTGTTTTTT. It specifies CASSDRTGINEKLFF.

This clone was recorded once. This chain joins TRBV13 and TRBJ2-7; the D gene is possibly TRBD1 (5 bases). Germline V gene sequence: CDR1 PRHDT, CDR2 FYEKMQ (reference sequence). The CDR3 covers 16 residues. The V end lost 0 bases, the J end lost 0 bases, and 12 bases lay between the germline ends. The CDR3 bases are TGTGCCAGCAGCTTAGGCAGGGCAGGGCACTCCTACGAGCAGTACTTC. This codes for CASSLGRAGHSYEQYF. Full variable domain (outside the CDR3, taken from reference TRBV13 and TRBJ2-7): AAGVIQSPRHLIKEKRETATLKCYPIPRHDTVYWYQQGPGQDPQFLISFYEKMQSDKGSIPDRFSAQQFSDYHSELNMSSLELGDSALYFCASSLGRAGHSYEQYFGPGTRLTVT.

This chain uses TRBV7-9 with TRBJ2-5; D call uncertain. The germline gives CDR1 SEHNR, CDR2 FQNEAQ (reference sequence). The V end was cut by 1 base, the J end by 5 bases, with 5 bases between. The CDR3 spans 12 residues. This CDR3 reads CASSLEAETQYF. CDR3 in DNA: TGTGCCAGCAGCTTAGAGGCGGAGACCCAGTACTTC.

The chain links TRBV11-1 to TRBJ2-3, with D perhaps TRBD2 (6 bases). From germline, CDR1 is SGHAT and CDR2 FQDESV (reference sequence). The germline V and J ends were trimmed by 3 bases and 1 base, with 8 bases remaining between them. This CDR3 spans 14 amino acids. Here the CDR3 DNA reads TGTGCCAGCAGCTTGACGGGGGGCACAGATACGCAGTATTTT. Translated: CASSLTGGTDTQYF.

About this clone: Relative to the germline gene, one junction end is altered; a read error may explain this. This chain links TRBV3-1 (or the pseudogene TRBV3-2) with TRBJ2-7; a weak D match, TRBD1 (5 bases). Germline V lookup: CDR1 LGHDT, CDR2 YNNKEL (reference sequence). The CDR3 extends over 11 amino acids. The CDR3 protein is CASTQGDEQYF. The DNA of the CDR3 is TGTGCCAGCACCCAAGGGGACGAGCAGTACTTC.

CDR3 in amino acids: CASSRQGNQPQHF. DNA of the CDR3: TGTGCCAGCAGTAGACAGGGTAATCAGCCCCAGCATTTT. V is TRBV6-5 and J is TRBJ1-5; 7 nucleotides agree with TRBD1. Per germline, CDR1 MNHEY and CDR2 SVGAGI. There are 13 residues in the CDR3. Losses at the gene ends were 5 bases for V and 4 bases for J; bases not matched to a gene: 2.

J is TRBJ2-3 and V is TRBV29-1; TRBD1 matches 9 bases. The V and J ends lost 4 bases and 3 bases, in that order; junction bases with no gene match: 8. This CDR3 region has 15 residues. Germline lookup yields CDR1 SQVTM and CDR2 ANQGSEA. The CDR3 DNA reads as TGCAGCGTTGGCAAATACAGGGGGCTAACAGATACGCAGTATTTT. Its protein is CSVGKYRGLTDTQYF.

The CDR3: CASSLGDPSSGTGELFF. The DNA of the CDR3 is TGTGCCAGCAGCTTAGGGGACCCATCCTCAGGCACCGGGGAGCTGTTTTTT. The rearrangement joins TRBV5-4 to TRBJ2-2, with D possibly being TRBD1 or TRBD2 (5 bases each). The CDR3 length is 17 residues. V was clipped by 2 bases and J by 4 bases, with 18 bases between them. CDR1 and CDR2 from the germline V gene are SGHNT and YYREEE (reference sequence). The full variable domain, in which reference TRBV5-4 and TRBJ2-2 provide the parts outside the CDR3, is ETGVTQSPTHLIKTRGQQVTLRCSSQSGHNTVSWYQQALGQGPQFIFQYYREEENGRGNFPPRFSGLQFPNYSSELNVNALELDDSALYLCASSLGDPSSGTGELFFGEGSRLTVL.